The 9 T cell receptor beta chains in this list originate from one sample, sequenced in a study of blood T cell repertoires in COVID-19. Libraries were prepared by immunoSEQ multiplex PCR; TCRdb keeps only in-frame clonotypes and omits some of them. The sample consists of over 200,000 clones, 75% to 85% of them appearing once. The sequenced material came from peripheral blood. The receptors here all came from a middle-aged man who had recovered from COVID-19.

The rearrangement links TRBV27 to TRBJ2-4, with a possible D match to TRBD2 (5 bases). The CDR3 loop spans 16 amino acids. With 3 bases removed from V and 0 bases from J, the gap between germline ends came to 12 bases. Looked up from germline, CDR1 is MNHEY and CDR2 is SMNVEV (reference sequence). Here the CDR3 reads CASSFESRGAKNIQYF. The CDR3 nucleotides are TGTGCCAGCAGTTTTGAGTCCCGGGGAGCCAAAAACATTCAGTACTTC.

The V gene is TRBV7-6, the J gene TRBJ1-2; the D is unclear. This CDR3 region has 17 residues. Trimming took 1 base from V and 0 from J, leaving 15 bases between them. CDR1 and CDR2 (germline): SGHVS, FNYEAQ. In nucleotides, the CDR3 is TGTGCCAGCAGCTTAGTGGCAGCGTATAGCCCTAACTATGGCTACACCTTC. Translated: CASSLVAAYSPNYGYTF.

In its sample, this clone was seen a few times. The chain links TRBV6-2 or TRBV6-3 to TRBJ2-7, with 7 bases fitting TRBD1. Losses at the gene ends were 7 bases for V and 4 bases for J; bases not matched to a gene: 13. The germline gives CDR1 MNHEY, CDR2 SVGEGT. The CDR3 covers 15 residues. In DNA, the CDR3 is TGTGCCAGCAACCCGAGGGGGACAGTAATATACGAGCAGTACTTC. Its translation is CASNPRGTVIYEQYF.

The gene calls are TRBV27 and TRBJ1-2; 7 bases agree with TRBD1. Germline V gene sequence: CDR1 MNHEY, CDR2 SMNVEV (reference sequence). This CDR3 is built from 16 residues. V trimming: 5 bases; J trimming: 4 bases; junction bases outside the gene matches: 13. CDR3 region: CASSPSTGDGFYGYTF. CDR3 sequence (DNA): TGTGCCAGCAGTCCCAGCACAGGGGACGGATTCTATGGCTACACCTTC.

This clone was seen a single time. The chain carries TRBV2 and TRBJ2-2; no clear D gene. The germline CDR1 and CDR2 sequences are SNHLY and FYNNEI. The V gene lost 3 bases and the J gene lost 0 bases, with 14 bases spanning the gap. The CDR3 contains 17 residues. CDR3 in amino acids: CASSEFRVMTNTGELFF. Here the CDR3 DNA reads TGTGCCAGCAGTGAGTTCCGGGTCATGACGAACACCGGGGAGCTGTTTTTT.

V is TRBV2 and J is TRBJ2-2; D ambiguous. This CDR3 comprises 14 residues. CDR1 SNHLY and CDR2 FYNNEI come from the germline V gene. The V end lost 7 bases, the J end lost 0 bases, and 9 bases lay between the germline ends. The CDR3 is CASMSAANTGELFF. The CDR3 nucleotides are TGTGCCAGCATGTCCGCAGCGAACACCGGGGAGCTGTTTTTT.

This chain connects TRBV18 to TRBJ1-2; 7 bases agree with TRBD1. The CDR3 has 14 residues. The ends lost 6 bases at V and 2 bases at J; junction bases unmatched: 6. CDR1 is KGHSH, CDR2 LQKENI, per germline. CDR3 sequence (DNA): TGTGCCAGCTCGGGGGACAGTTCGAACTATGGCTACACCTTC. It yields the protein CASSGDSSNYGYTF.

This chain connects TRBV27 to TRBJ1-2, with D unclear. Germline CDR1 and CDR2: MNHEY and SMNVEV (reference sequence). There are 16 residues in the CDR3. V was shortened by 6 bases and J by 1 base, with 18 bases between the two germline ends. As DNA, the CDR3 is TGTGCCAGCAGAACCGAGGGTCCTCGGGGTAACTATGGCTACACCTTC. Translating it yields CASRTEGPRGNYGYTF.

The chain recombines TRBV19 with TRBJ2-3, with D unresolved. The CDR3 extends over 14 amino acids. Per the germline V gene, CDR1 is LNHDA and CDR2 is SQIVND (reference sequence). Trimming removed 3 bases from V and 2 bases from J, with 9 bases in between. The CDR3 spells CASSIPQSTDTQYF. CDR3 nucleotides: TGTGCCAGTAGTATTCCGCAGTCCACAGATACGCAGTATTTT. Variable domain in full (rest from reference TRBV19 and TRBJ2-3): DGGITQSPKYLFRKEGQNVTLSCEQNLNHDAMYWYRQDPGQGLRLIYYSQIVNDFQKGDIAEGYSVSREKKESFPLTVTSAQKNPTAFYLCASSIPQSTDTQYFGPGTRLTVL.